This TCR beta chain was identified during a study of memory CD4+ T cells and cytomegalovirus serostatus. As to this clone: Its antigen is currently unknown.

Single viable CD3+CD4+CD8-CD45RO+ cells were sorted as the memory CD4+ T cells. V lost 7 bases to trimming and J lost 3 bases, with 10 bases between them. Germline loops: CDR1 SQVTM, CDR2 ANQGSEA. The CDR3 is 12 residues long. Study-level results: Suggested: most of the CMV-linked TCR signature lies in CD4+ memory cells. CD4+ memory repertoires contained about two fifths of the 164 reported CMV TCRbeta sequences. Repertoires predicted CMV serostatus with median bootstrapped AUC of roughly 0.95.

Assay: immunoSEQ multiplex PCR; the TCRdb copy retains only in-frame clones and omits some. This table holds 45,000 to 60,000 clones, about three quarters found once. This receptor was taken from an adult in good health and CMV-seropositive. The sequenced sample was memory CD4+ T cells from blood. The V and J genes are TRBV29-1 and TRBJ1-3; D is uncertain. In nucleotides, the CDR3 is TGCAGCGCAGGATTGGGTGGAAACACCATATATTTT. Translation gives CSAGLGGNTIYF.